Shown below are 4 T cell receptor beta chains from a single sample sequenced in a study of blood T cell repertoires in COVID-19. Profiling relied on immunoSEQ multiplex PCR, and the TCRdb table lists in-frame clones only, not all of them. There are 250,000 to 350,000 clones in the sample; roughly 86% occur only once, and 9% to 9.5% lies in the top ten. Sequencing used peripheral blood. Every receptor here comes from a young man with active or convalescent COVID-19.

The CDR3 region is CASSPGGISYEQYF. The CDR3 nucleotides are TGTGCCAGCAGCCCGGGAGGAATTAGCTACGAGCAGTACTTC. This sequence joins TRBV11-2 and TRBJ2-7; TRBD2 matches at 7 bases. The V segment lost 5 bases and the J segment 3 bases; nucleotides outside the gene matches: 7. The CDR3 sequence is 14 residues long. Per germline, CDR1 SGHAT and CDR2 FQNNGV.

CDR3 nucleotide sequence: TGTGCCAGCAGTGAAAGAGTGGGACAAGATTCACCCCTCCACTTT. Protein sequence: CASSERVGQDSPLHF. The chain joins TRBV6-1 to TRBJ1-6; tentatively, D is TRBD1 (6 bases). V dropped 2 bases and J dropped 8 bases, with 13 bases sitting between them. Looked up from germline, CDR1 is MNHNS and CDR2 is SASEGT. The CDR3 is 15 amino acids.

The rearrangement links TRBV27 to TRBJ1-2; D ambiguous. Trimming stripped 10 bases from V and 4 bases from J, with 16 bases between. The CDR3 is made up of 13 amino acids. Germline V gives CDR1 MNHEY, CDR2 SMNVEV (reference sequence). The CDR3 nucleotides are TGTGCCACTATGAGGACGGGGTCCTATGGCTACACCTTC. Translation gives CATMRTGSYGYTF.

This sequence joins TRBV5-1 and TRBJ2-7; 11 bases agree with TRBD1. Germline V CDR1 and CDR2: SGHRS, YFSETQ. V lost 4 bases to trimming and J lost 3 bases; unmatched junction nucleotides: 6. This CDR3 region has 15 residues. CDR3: CASSTGQGANYEQYF. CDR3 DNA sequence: TGCGCCAGCAGCACCGGACAGGGGGCGAACTACGAGCAGTACTTC.